This T cell receptor (beta chain) came from a study of blood T cells in healthy people across ages. The authors ran a second PCR of roughly 6 to 12 cycles using a sample-barcoded 5' primer and a J-beta primer mix. TCRdb processed the 5' RACE reads anew with MiXCR; each CDR3 protein has one entry. This sample has hundreds of thousands of distinct CDR3 sequences; around 24% occur once, and the top ten carry under 9%. Whole-study findings and limits: Donor CMV status, an unknown factor, possibly confounded changes in expanded clonotypes.

Every sample gave at least 5 micrograms of total RNA when it was extracted. This clonotype was detected a few times. Its antigen is currently unknown. This sample was also put to use in a study of T cells of mothers and their children. That work contributes: The yield was over 9 million TCR beta CDR3 reads from each mother and around 3.3 million from each child.

Material: blood. This clonotype originated in a boy aged 5 to 17 in good health.

CDR3 region: CASSLVLGVNTEAFF. The CDR3, as DNA: TGTGCCAGCAGCTTAGTTCTGGGGGTGAACACTGAAGCTTTCTTT. The chain links TRBV11-2 to TRBJ1-1; a possible D gene is TRBD1 (5 bases). The CDR3 totals 15 residues. Germline CDR1 reads SGHAT; CDR2 reads FQNNGV. V was pared by 1 base and J by 0 bases, with 9 bases between.